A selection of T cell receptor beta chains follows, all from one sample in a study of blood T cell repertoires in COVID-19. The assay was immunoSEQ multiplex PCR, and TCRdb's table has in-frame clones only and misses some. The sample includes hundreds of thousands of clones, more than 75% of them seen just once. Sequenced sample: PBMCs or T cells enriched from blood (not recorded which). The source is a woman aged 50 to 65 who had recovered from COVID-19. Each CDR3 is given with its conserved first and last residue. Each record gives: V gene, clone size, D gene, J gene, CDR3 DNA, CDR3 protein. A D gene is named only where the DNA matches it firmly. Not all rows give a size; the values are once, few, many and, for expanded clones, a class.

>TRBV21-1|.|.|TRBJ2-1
TGTGCCAGCAGCAACCTTACTAGCGGGAGCTACAATGAGCAGTTCTTC
CASSNLTSGSYNEQFF
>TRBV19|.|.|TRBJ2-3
TGTGCCAACTCATCTCCTAGCACAGATACGCAGTATTTT
CANSSPSTDTQYF
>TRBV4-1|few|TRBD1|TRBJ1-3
TGCGCCAGCAGCCAGAGAATACAGGGGTCGGCCGGAAACACCATATATTTT
CASSQRIQGSAGNTIYF
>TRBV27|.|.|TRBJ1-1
TGTGCCAGCAGTCTCGCTCTCCCGGGGACTGAAGCTTTCTTT
CASSLALPGTEAFF
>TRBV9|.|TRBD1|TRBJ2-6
TGTGCCAGCAGCGGGACAGGGCCAGTCGGGGCCAACGTCCTGACTTTC
CASSGTGPVGANVLTF
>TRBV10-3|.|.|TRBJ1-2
TGTGCCATCAGTGAGTCGGCAGATGGCTACACCTTC
CAISESADGYTF
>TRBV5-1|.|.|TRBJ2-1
TGCGCCAGCAGCTTGGCCCGGCGGGAAGCCTACAATGAGCAGTTCTTC
CASSLARREAYNEQFF
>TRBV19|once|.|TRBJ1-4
TGTGCCAGTAGCAAAGGACAGTCGTTTGAAAAACTGTTTTTT
CASSKGQSFEKLFF
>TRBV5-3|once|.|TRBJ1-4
TGTGCCAGAAGCCAAAAGCGGACCCCCGGGAGTGAAAAACTGTTTTTT
CARSQKRTPGSEKLFF
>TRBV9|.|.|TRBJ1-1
TGTGCCAGCAGCGTAGGTTTGGGGAGCACTGAAGCTTTCTTT
CASSVGLGSTEAFF
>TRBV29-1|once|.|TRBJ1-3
TGCAGCGTTGAAGAGATGGGGGGTGCAGGAGGCACCATATATTTT
CSVEEMGGAGGTIYF
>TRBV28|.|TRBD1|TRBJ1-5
TGTGCCAGCAGACCCCCCGGGACAGGGTTCAATCAGCCCCAGCATTTT
CASRPPGTGFNQPQHF
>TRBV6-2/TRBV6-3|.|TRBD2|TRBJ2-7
TGTGCCAGCAGTACGCGCACGGCTCGAGCGGGAGTTACCTACGAGCAGTACTTC
CASSTRTARAGVTYEQYF
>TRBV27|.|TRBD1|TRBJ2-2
TGTGCCAGCAGTCCACGGACAGGGGGCAGTACCGGGGAGCTGTTTTTT
CASSPRTGGSTGELFF
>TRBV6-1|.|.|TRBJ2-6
TGTGCCAGCAGTGAACAGGGGATTGGGGCCAACGTCCTGACTTTC
CASSEQGIGANVLTF
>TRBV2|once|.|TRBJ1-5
TGTGCCAGCAGGGCGGCAGGGAATCAGCCCCAGCATTTT
CASRAAGNQPQHF
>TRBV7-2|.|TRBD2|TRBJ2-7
TGTGCCAGCAGCTTAGAGGGGACTAGCGGCTCCTACGAGCAGTACTTC
CASSLEGTSGSYEQYF
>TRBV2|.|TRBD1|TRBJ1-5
TGTGCCAGCAGTGACCAGGGGGGTCAGCCCCAGCATTTT
CASSDQGGQPQHF
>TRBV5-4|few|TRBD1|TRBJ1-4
TGTGCCAGCAGCTCTCCGGGACAGAATAATGAAAAACTGTTTTTT
CASSSPGQNNEKLFF
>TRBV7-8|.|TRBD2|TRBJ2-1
TGTGCCAGCAGCTTAGCGGGACTAGCGGGAGGGCCGGTTTACAATGAGCAGTTCTTC
CASSLAGLAGGPVYNEQFF
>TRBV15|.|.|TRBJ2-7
TGTGCCACCAGCAGAGGATCCGCTAGCCCGGACTACGAGCAGTACTTC
CATSRGSASPDYEQYF
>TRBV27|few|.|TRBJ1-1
TGTGCCAGCAGCTACAGGGACATGAACACTGAAGCTTTCTTT
CASSYRDMNTEAFF
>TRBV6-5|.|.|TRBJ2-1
TGTGCCAGCAGAGCACTAGGAAACAATGAGCAGTTCTTC
CASRALGNNEQFF
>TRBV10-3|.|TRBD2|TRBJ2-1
TGTGCCATCAGCCGGGGACTAGCGGGGAACAATGAGCAGTTCTTC
CAISRGLAGNNEQFF
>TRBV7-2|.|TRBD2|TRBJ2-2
TGTGCCAGCAGCTTAGCGTCTAGCGGCTTTAAGGGCGGGGAGCTGTTTTTT
CASSLASSGFKGGELFF
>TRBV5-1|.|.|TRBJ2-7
TGCGCCAGCAGCGAGGTGACAGGAACCTACGAGCAGTACTTC
CASSEVTGTYEQYF
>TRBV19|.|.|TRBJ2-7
TGTGCCAGTAGTCCCCTAGGGGGTCCGTCCTACGAGCAGTACTTC
CASSPLGGPSYEQYF
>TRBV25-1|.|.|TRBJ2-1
TGTGCCAGCAGTCCTCGAGAGGGAAGTCAGGGGCTTCGGAATGAGCAGTTCTTC
CASSPREGSQGLRNEQFF
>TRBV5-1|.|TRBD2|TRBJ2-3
TGCGCCAGCAGCTTGGCTAGCGGGAGGACAGATACGCAGTATTTT
CASSLASGRTDTQYF
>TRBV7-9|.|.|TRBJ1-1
TGTGCCAGCAGCATGTCTGGGGGGTGGATTGAAGCTTTCTTT
CASSMSGGWIEAFF
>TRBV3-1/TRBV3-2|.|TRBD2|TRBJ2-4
TGTGCCAGCAGCTCCGGGTCTAGCGGGAATCTAGCCAAAAACATTCAGTACTTC
CASSSGSSGNLAKNIQYF
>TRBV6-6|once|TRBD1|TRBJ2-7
TGTGCCAGCAGTCCCGGACAGGGCAACTACGAGCAGTACTTC
CASSPGQGNYEQYF
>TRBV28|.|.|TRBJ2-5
TGTGCCAGCAGCCGCGGACAGCAAGAGACCCAGTACTTC
CASSRGQQETQYF
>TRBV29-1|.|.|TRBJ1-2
TGCAGCGTTGTGGGCCCTGGGCAGGGCCAGGGCTACACCTTC
CSVVGPGQGQGYTF
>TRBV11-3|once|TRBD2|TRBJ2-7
TGTGCCAGCAGCCTCCGGGCTAGCGGTTTGGACGAGCAGTACTTC
CASSLRASGLDEQYF
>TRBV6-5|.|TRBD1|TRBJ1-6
TGTGCCAGCAGTCCCCTGACAGGGCATAATTCACCCCTCCACTTT
CASSPLTGHNSPLHF
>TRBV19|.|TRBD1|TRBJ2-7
TGTGCCAGTAGTATAGATCACAGGGGTTCGTCCTACGAGCAGTACTTC
CASSIDHRGSSYEQYF
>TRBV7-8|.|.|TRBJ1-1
TGTGCCAGCAGCTTAGGGGGGCGATACCAGGGAGCTTTCTTT
CASSLGGRYQGAFF
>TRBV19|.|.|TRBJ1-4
TGTGCCAGTAGTCAACAGGGATGGGGTGAAAAACTGTTTTTT
CASSQQGWGEKLFF
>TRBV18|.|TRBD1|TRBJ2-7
TGTGCCAGCTCCTACGGGACAGGAACCTACGAGCAGTACTTC
CASSYGTGTYEQYF
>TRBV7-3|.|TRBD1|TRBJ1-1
TGTGCCAGCAGCCCGACAGGGTCCCTCCGGGGGAACACTGAAGCTTTCTTT
CASSPTGSLRGNTEAFF
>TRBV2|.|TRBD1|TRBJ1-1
TGTGCCAGCAGTTTCCCCCGGGACAGGGCGACCACTGAAGCTTTCTTT
CASSFPRDRATTEAFF
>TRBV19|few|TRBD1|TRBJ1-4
TGTGCCAGTACGGACAGGGGGCAACTCATTAATGAAAAACTGTTTTTT
CASTDRGQLINEKLFF
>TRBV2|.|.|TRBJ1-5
TGTGCCAGCCACCGACTACTGGATCAGCCCCAGCATTTT
CASHRLLDQPQHF
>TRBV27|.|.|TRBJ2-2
TGTGCCAGCAGTGTGTGGTCAGGGTCCACCGGGGAGCTGTTTTTT
CASSVWSGSTGELFF
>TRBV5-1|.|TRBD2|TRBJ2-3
TGCGCCAGCAGCCCCCTACTAGCGGAAAGCACAGATACGCAGTATTTT
CASSPLLAESTDTQYF
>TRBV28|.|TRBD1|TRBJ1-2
TGTGCCAGCTTGGGACAGGGTTATGGCTACACCTTC
CASLGQGYGYTF
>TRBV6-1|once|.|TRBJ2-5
TGTGCCAGCAGTGACCTATTTTCAGGGGCAGGGGAGACCCAGTACTTC
CASSDLFSGAGETQYF
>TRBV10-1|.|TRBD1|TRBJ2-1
TGCGCCAGCAGTGCCGGGACAGGGTCCTCCTACAATGAGCAGTTCTTC
CASSAGTGSSYNEQFF
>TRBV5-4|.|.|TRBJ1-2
TGTGCCAGCAGCTTGGGATTCGGGAACTATGGCTACACCTTC
CASSLGFGNYGYTF
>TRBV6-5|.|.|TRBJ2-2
TGTGCCAGCAGTTTCAGGCCTATAACGAACACCGGGGAGCTGTTTTTT
CASSFRPITNTGELFF
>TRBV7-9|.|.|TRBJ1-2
TGTGCCAGCAGCTTAGTTGCGGTCCATGGCTACACCTTC
CASSLVAVHGYTF
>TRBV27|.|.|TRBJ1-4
TGTGCCAGCAGTTTAAAGGGCCAGGGAGGGGAAAAACTGTTTTTT
CASSLKGQGGEKLFF
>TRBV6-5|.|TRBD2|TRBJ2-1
TGTGCCAGCAGAGGGACTAGCGGGAGGAGGAATGAGCAGTTCTTC
CASRGTSGRRNEQFF
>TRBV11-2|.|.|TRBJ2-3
TGTGCCAGCAGCTTAGTCGTGGATACGCAGTATTTT
CASSLVVDTQYF
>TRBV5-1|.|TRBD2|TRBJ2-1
TGCGCCAGCAGCTCAACCTCCGGGACTAGCAATGAGCAGTTCTTC
CASSSTSGTSNEQFF
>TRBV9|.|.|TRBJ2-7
TGTGCCAGCAGCGTAGGAGGCCCCTACGAGCAGTACTTC
CASSVGGPYEQYF
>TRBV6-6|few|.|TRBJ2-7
TGTGCCAGCAGTTACTCGTCTAGCAGTGGCGAGCAGTACTTC
CASSYSSSSGEQYF
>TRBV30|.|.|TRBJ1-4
TGTGCCTGGAGTGACTCCGATGAAAAACTGTTTTTT
CAWSDSDEKLFF
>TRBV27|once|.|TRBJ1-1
TGTGCCAGCAGTTTAGGGGGCGAGACTGAAGCTTTCTTT
CASSLGGETEAFF